These 29 T cell receptor beta chains were sequenced from one sample in a study of CD8+ T cells in alopecia areata. Sequencing used cDNA as its template, made by extracting RNA and reverse transcribing it. Produced via immunoSEQ multiplex PCR; TCRdb's table is partial and in-frame only. Altogether roughly 260,000 clones were found in the sample, and no singletons occur. Pooled cells of cutaneous lymph node origin were sorted on CD4, CD8alpha, NKG2D, NKG2ACE and other markers. Sequenced input: CD4+ T cells sorted from a lymph node. The receptors shown here come from a C3H/HeJ mouse with alopecia areata. Strain MHC haplotype: H2-k.

The table lists this clone with a few counts. Genes and germline come from the mouse. The sequence runs out 4 residues before the end of the CDR3; the remainder is reconstructed from the germline J gene. V and J are TRBV5 and TRBJ1-2; perhaps TRBD1 as D (5 bases). The V and J ends lost 0 bases and 1 base respectively, with 6 bases between them. CDR1 LGHNA and CDR2 YNLKQL come from the germline V gene (reference sequence). This CDR3 contains 14 residues. The sequenced CDR3 bases are TGTGCCAGCAGCCAAGATGACAGAAACTCC. Translated, it gives CASSQDDRNS. The whole CDR3 sequence reads CASSQDDRNSDYTF.

There are a few counts of this clone. The gene names here belong to mouse. The CDR3 end lies 4 residues beyond the end of the read and is filled in from the germline J gene. The chain couples TRBV1 to TRBJ2-5; perhaps TRBD1 as D (6 bases). The CDR3 contains 14 residues. Trimming removed 5 bases at V and 2 bases at J, with 11 bases between. Germline CDR1 is NSQYPW and CDR2 is LRSPGD (reference sequence). The CDR3 DNA, read in part, is TGCACCTGCAGTCCAACAGGGTTCCAAGAC. Translation: CTCSPTGFQD. The full CDR3 sequence reads CTCSPTGFQDTQYF.

This clone was counted a few times. Any gene name here is a mouse gene name. The DNA ends 4 residues before the CDR3 does, and the rest of the CDR3 is filled in from the germline J gene. The chain carries TRBV13-1 and TRBJ2-2; the D gene is possibly TRBD2 (7 bases). Germline CDR1 NSHNY, CDR2 SYGAGN. The V end lost 2 bases, the J end lost 1 base, and 9 bases lay between the germline ends. CDR3 size: 15 residues. CDR3 DNA, as far as it was read: TGTGCCAGCAGTGAAGGGGGGCGAAACACCGGG. This gives the protein CASSEGGRNTG. The full CDR3 protein is CASSEGGRNTGQLYF.

This clone was seen a handful of times. Gene names denote mouse genes. Coverage ceases 4 residues before the CDR3 finishes, and the germline J gene fills in the end. Within the sample, other DNA sequences also encode this same CDR3. The gene calls are TRBV13-1 and TRBJ2-2, with 10 nucleotides matching TRBD1. The CDR3 runs 16 residues. Germline V gene lookup returns CDR1 NSHNY and CDR2 SYGAGN. Unmatched junction bases numbered 5, after V lost 3 bases and J lost 3 bases. The part of the CDR3 DNA that was read is TGTGCCAGCAGTGGCCGGGACAGGGGTGACACCGGG. Amino acids: CASSGRDRGDTG. The whole CDR3 sequence reads CASSGRDRGDTGQLYF.

Remarks on this clone: Gene and germline names: mouse. The read falls 4 residues short of the CDR3 end, and the missing part is taken from the germline J gene. The chain carries TRBV5 and TRBJ2-2; D possibly corresponds to TRBD1 (5 bases). The CDR3 contains 16 residues. Between the trimmed V and J ends, which lost 0 bases and 1 base, there was a span of 9 bases. In germline, CDR1 is LGHNA, CDR2 YNLKQL (reference sequence). The CDR3 DNA, read in part, is TGTGCCAGCAGCCAAGAGCCAGGGAGAAACACCGGG. This codes for CASSQEPGRNTG. The CDR3 reads in full as CASSQEPGRNTGQLYF.

For this clone: The listed genes are named as in mouse. With the read ending 4 residues before the CDR3 end, the germline J gene is used to fill in that end. This chain joins TRBV13-1 and TRBJ2-1; 9 positions match TRBD1. Per germline, CDR1 NSHNY and CDR2 SYGAGN. The CDR3 is 15 residues long. The J segment lost 4 bases and the V segment lost 3 bases, leaving 5 bases of the junction unmatched. CDR3 protein: CASSGTGEEYAEQFF. CDR3 DNA (partial): TGTGCCAGCAGTGGGACAGGGGAAGAATATGCT.

This clone showed up many times. Mouse names are used for the genes. Read coverage stops 4 residues before the CDR3 terminus; the germline J gene supplies the remainder. The chain employs TRBV19 and TRBJ2-7, with 10 bases lining up with TRBD1. The germline V gene encodes CDR1 FNHDT and CDR2 SITEND (reference sequence). The CDR3 loop spans 13 amino acids. The CDR3 is CASSRQGAHEQYF. The sequenced part of the CDR3 DNA is TGTGCCAGCAGCCGACAGGGGGCCCAT.

Comments on this clone: Any gene name here is a mouse gene name. The read terminates 4 residues before the CDR3 end, so the remaining end is supplied by the germline J gene. The V and J genes are TRBV17 and TRBJ2-5; 10 bases map to TRBD2. This CDR3 region has 15 residues. With V trimmed by 6 bases and J by 0 bases, 3 bases remained unmatched. Per the germline V gene, CDR1 is MNHDT and CDR2 is YYDKIL. CDR3 residues: CASSGTGVNQDTQYF. The sequenced CDR3 bases are TGTGCTAGCAGCGGGACTGGGGTTAACCAAGAC.

Regarding this clone: Gene names follow the mouse nomenclature. Read coverage stops 4 residues before the CDR3 terminus; the germline J gene supplies the remainder. This chain joins TRBV5 and TRBJ2-7; D gene uncertain. The CDR3 loop spans 13 amino acids. Germline V gene lookup returns CDR1 LGHNA and CDR2 YNLKQL (reference sequence). CDR3 DNA (partial): TGTGCCAGCAGCCAAGAACCACTGTAT. Translation gives CASSQEPLY. The full CDR3 is CASSQEPLYEQYF.

Worth noting for this clone: Mouse gene names and germline throughout. The sequence runs out 4 residues before the end of the CDR3; the remainder is reconstructed from the germline J gene. V gene TRBV19 combines with J gene TRBJ2-7, with 7 bases matching TRBD1. CDR3 length equals 14 residues. V was clipped by 3 bases and J by 1 base; unmatched bases: 4. The germline gives CDR1 FNHDT, CDR2 SITEND (reference sequence). The CDR3 protein is CASSKNRGSYEQYF. The CDR3 DNA, read in part, is TGTGCCAGCAGTAAAAACAGGGGTTCCTAT. Full variable domain (missing parts from reference TRBV19 and TRBJ2-7): GGIITQTPKFLIGQEGQKLTLKCQQNFNHDTMYWYRQDSGKGLRLIYYSITENDLQKGDLSEGYDASREKKSSFSLTVTSAQKNEMAVFLCASSKNRGSYEQYFGPGTRLTVL.

Worth noting for this clone: Gene and germline names: mouse. With the read ending 4 residues before the CDR3 end, the germline J gene is used to fill in that end. The chain has TRBV31 and TRBJ2-4; 8 nucleotides align to TRBD2. Per germline, CDR1 GKSSPN and CDR2 SITVG. The CDR3 spans 14 residues. V lost 4 bases and J lost 0; bases outside the gene matches: 3. CDR3 DNA (partial): TGTGCCTGGACTGGGGGGTCTAGTCAAAAC. Protein product: CAWTGGSSQN. The entire CDR3 is CAWTGGSSQNTLYF. The complete variable domain, with remaining parts taken from reference TRBV31 and TRBJ2-4, reads AQTIHQWPVAEIKAVGSPLSLGCTIKGKSSPNLYWYWQATGGTLQQLFYSITVGQVESVVQLNLSASRPKDDQFILSTEKLLLSHSGFYLCAWTGGSSQNTLYFGAGTRLSVL.

In this sample, this clone turned up a few times. The genes are named according to mouse. The read falls 4 residues short of the CDR3 end, and the missing part is taken from the germline J gene. This CDR3 is also generated by other DNA sequences in the sample. The genes are TRBV13-2 and TRBJ1-2, with D possibly matching TRBD1 (6 bases). Trimming shortened V by 0 bases and J by 3 bases, and 9 bases separated the two germline ends. Germline CDR1 reads NNHNN; CDR2 reads SYGAGS (reference sequence). The CDR3 is made up of 14 amino acids. CDR3 in amino acids: CASGDVGGDSDYTF. The DNA read from the CDR3 is TGTGCCAGCGGTGATGTGGGGGGCGACTCC.

This clone has more than one count but fewer than ten. Mouse germline and gene names are used. The read halts 4 residues ahead of the CDR3 end, with the missing end drawn from the germline J gene. The rearrangement links TRBV13-1 to TRBJ2-7, with D unresolved. Germline CDR1 is NSHNY and CDR2 is SYGAGN. The length of the CDR3 is 12 residues. Partial CDR3 DNA: TGTGCCAGCAGAGACAACAGATAT. Translating gives CASRDNRY. The whole CDR3 sequence is CASRDNRYEQYF.

This clone turned up a few times. Germline and genes: mouse. The read terminates 4 residues ahead of where the CDR3 ends, so the germline J gene completes it. The gene calls are TRBV1 and TRBJ2-5, with D hard to call. CDR3 length equals 15 residues. The ends were cut back, 1 base at V and 2 bases at J, with 10 bases in the middle. Germline V gene sequence: CDR1 NSQYPW, CDR2 LRSPGD (reference sequence). CDR3 protein: CTCSAARQFQDTQYF. The covered CDR3 bases are TGCACCTGCAGTGCAGCCCGACAATTCCAAGAC.

A few counts support this clone. The gene names given are mouse names. Read sequence stops 4 residues before the CDR3 end, and the germline J gene provides the missing end. The chain recombines TRBV31 with TRBJ2-5; 8 bases agree with TRBD1. Germline values: CDR1 GKSSPN, CDR2 SITVG. CDR3 length equals 14 residues. Unmatched junction bases numbered 3, after V lost 1 base and J lost 3 bases. This CDR3 is CAWSHRDRQDTQYF. The sequenced CDR3 bases are TGTGCCTGGAGTCACCGGGACAGGCAAGAC.

There are a few counts of this clone. All gene names here are mouse names. Read sequence stops 4 residues before the CDR3 end, and the germline J gene provides the missing end. J is TRBJ1-1 and V is TRBV1, with 7 bases aligning to TRBD1. The CDR3 extends over 11 amino acids. Germline V lookup: CDR1 NSQYPW, CDR2 LRSPGD (reference sequence). This CDR3 reads CTCSRQGEVFF. Incomplete CDR3 DNA: TGCACCTGCAGTCGACAGGGA.

Notes on this clone: The gene symbols are mouse symbols. The CDR3 end lies 4 residues beyond the end of the read and is filled in from the germline J gene. The chain recombines TRBV1 with TRBJ2-5; D might be TRBD2 (6 bases). The germline V gene encodes CDR1 NSQYPW and CDR2 LRSPGD (reference sequence). The CDR3 totals 16 residues. The CDR3 protein is CTCSADYGGGRDTQYF. The sequenced CDR3 bases are TGCACCTGCAGTGCAGATTATGGGGGAGGGAGAGAC.

There are a few counts of this clone. The listed genes are named as in mouse. The CDR3 end lies 4 residues beyond the end of the read and is filled in from the germline J gene. The chain recombines TRBV19 with TRBJ1-1; weak D call: TRBD1 (6 bases). The V gene's germline CDR1 is FNHDT and CDR2 SITEND (reference sequence). The CDR3 has 14 residues. V gave up 5 bases and J gave up 0 bases, with 11 bases separating them. The chain's CDR3 is CASRRGIANTEVFF. Partial CDR3 DNA: TGTGCCAGCAGAAGGGGGATTGCAAACACA.

Notes on this clone: Gene names and germline match the mouse. The missing CDR3 end, 4 residues past where the read stops, is filled in from the germline J gene. The chain employs TRBV13-2 and TRBJ2-4; 14 bases align to TRBD2. Germline V gives CDR1 NNHNN, CDR2 SYGAGS (reference sequence). The CDR3 is made up of 16 amino acids. The junction had 5 bases not matched to a gene; V was cut back by 7 bases and J by 1 base. The CDR3 reads CASRDWGGERQNTLYF. CDR3 DNA, as far as it was read: TGTGCCAGCCGGGACTGGGGGGGCGAGCGTCAAAAC.

A few counts support this clone. Each gene name is a mouse one. The read terminates 4 residues before the CDR3 end, so the remaining end is supplied by the germline J gene. The chain uses TRBV13-3 and TRBJ2-7, with TRBD2 matching 11 bases. This CDR3 region has 14 residues. Germline V gene lookup returns CDR1 NNHDY and CDR2 SYVADS. V was pared by 2 bases and J by 3 bases, with 1 base of the junction left unmatched. The sequenced part of the CDR3 DNA is TGTGCCAGCAGTGAACTGGGGGGGCTCTAT. It translates to CASSELGGLY. The full CDR3 sequence reads CASSELGGLYEQYF.

A remark on this clone: The genes and germline here are from mouse. CDR3 protein: CASSLDWGGLNYAEQFF. CDR3 bases read: TGTGCAAGCAGCTTAGACTGGGGGGGTTTAAACTATGCT. V usage is TRBV16 and J usage is TRBJ2-1; 9 bases are shared with TRBD2. Coverage ceases 4 residues before the CDR3 finishes, and the germline J gene fills in the end. The ends lost 0 bases at V and 1 base at J; junction bases unmatched: 4. Germline V lookup: CDR1 SGHSA, CDR2 FRNQAP. There are 17 residues in the CDR3.

This clone showed up just a few times. Gene names and germline refer to mouse. The read halts 4 residues ahead of the CDR3 end, with the missing end drawn from the germline J gene. This chain links TRBV17 with TRBJ2-2, with D hard to call. The CDR3 has 16 residues. In germline, CDR1 is MNHDT, CDR2 YYDKIL. Trimming shortened V by 0 bases and J by 0 bases, and 8 bases separated the two germline ends. Incomplete CDR3 DNA: TGTGCTAGCAGTAGAGATAGTCCTGCAAACACCGGG. Translated, it gives CASSRDSPANTG. The CDR3 reads in full as CASSRDSPANTGQLYF.

This clone showed up many times. All gene names here are mouse names. The read ends 4 residues early relative to the CDR3; the germline J gene fills the gap. This chain connects TRBV17 to TRBJ2-5; D gene unclear. CDR3 length: 11 residues. CDR1 is MNHDT and CDR2 is YYDKIL in the germline V gene. CDR3 loop: CASSRVDTQYF. The DNA read from the CDR3 is TGTGCTAGCAGTAGAGTGGAC.

As for this clone: Mouse gene names apply. The CDR3 end lies 4 residues beyond the end of the read and is filled in from the germline J gene. In the same sample, other DNA sequences code for this CDR3. The chain has TRBV13-2 and TRBJ2-1; the match to TRBD2 covers 9 bases. The CDR3 runs to 16 residues. The ends lost 0 bases at V and 4 bases at J; junction bases unmatched: 5. Germline V gene data show CDR1 as NNHNN and CDR2 as SYGAGS (reference sequence). CDR3 sequence: CASGDALGGRYAEQFF. Incomplete CDR3 DNA: TGTGCCAGCGGTGATGCTTTGGGGGGGCGGTATGCT.

This clone came up a few times. Gene names are the mouse ones. The DNA ends 4 residues before the CDR3 does, and the rest of the CDR3 is filled in from the germline J gene. Other DNA sequences from this sample encode an identical CDR3 as well. The chain links TRBV2 to TRBJ2-1; 8 nucleotides align to TRBD2. This CDR3 comprises 14 residues. In germline, CDR1 is LGHNA, CDR2 YSYQKL. V shed 2 bases and J 3 bases; nucleotides not matched to a gene: 0. The DNA read from the CDR3 is TGTGCCAGCAGCCAACTGGGGGGCTATGCT. Amino acid sequence: CASSQLGGYA. The entire CDR3 is CASSQLGGYAEQFF.

This clone was detected a few times. Gene names and germline refer to mouse. The read ends 4 residues shy of where the CDR3 ends; the end is completed using the germline J gene. The sample contains more than one DNA sequence encoding this CDR3. The chain employs TRBV5 and TRBJ2-5; 7 nucleotides agree with TRBD2. The length of the CDR3 is 15 residues. After removal of 3 bases from V and 3 bases from J, the junction contained 6 bases not matched to a gene. Germline CDR1 and CDR2: LGHNA and YNLKQL (reference sequence). The sequenced CDR3 bases are TGTGCCAGCAGCCAGGTGGGGGGAGGACAAGAC. It yields the protein CASSQVGGGQD. The CDR3 as a whole reads CASSQVGGGQDTQYF.

With regard to this clone: All gene names here are mouse names. The CDR3 end falls 4 residues outside the read, so it is completed with the germline J gene. The chain joins TRBV13-2 to TRBJ2-3, with TRBD1 matching over 7 bases. Germline trimming cut 1 base from V and 1 base from J; bases unmatched to any gene: 3. There are 15 residues in the CDR3. Germline V gene lookup returns CDR1 NNHNN and CDR2 SYGAGS (reference sequence). The sequenced CDR3 bases are TGTGCCAGCGGTGATTGGACAGGAGGTGCAGAA. Translating it yields CASGDWTGGAE. The complete CDR3 sequence is CASGDWTGGAETLYF.

For this clone: Gene names follow the mouse nomenclature. The observed sequence ends 4 residues before the CDR3 terminus, with the missing tail filled in from the germline J gene. The J gene is TRBJ2-3, the V gene TRBV13-3; 7 bases agree with TRBD2. With V trimmed by 0 bases and J by 0 bases, 4 bases remained unmatched. The CDR3 spans 16 residues. Germline CDR1 is NNHDY and CDR2 is SYVADS. The CDR3 bases that were read are TGTGCCAGCAGTGATGCACTGGGGTCTAGTGCAGAA. This sequence encodes CASSDALGSSAE. The entire CDR3 protein is CASSDALGSSAETLYF.

This clone occurred a few times. Gene labels here are mouse ones. Read sequence stops 4 residues before the CDR3 end, and the germline J gene provides the missing end. The V and J genes are TRBV19 and TRBJ2-5, with 8 bases that match TRBD2. This CDR3 is 16 amino acids long. CDR1 and CDR2 from the germline V gene are FNHDT and SITEND (reference sequence). V lost 0 bases to trimming and J lost 0 bases; unmatched junction nucleotides: 3. CDR3 region: CASSIVWGVNQDTQYF. The DNA read from the CDR3 is TGTGCCAGCAGTATAGTCTGGGGGGTAAACCAAGAC.